This T cell receptor beta chain stems from a study of CD8 T cells in ankylosing spondylitis. TCRdb re-called the 5' RACE reads through MiXCR, storing one row per CDR3 protein. The top ten clones hold approximately 15% of a sample with over 150,000 distinct CDR3 sequences, more than 10% of them seen once. The table lists this clonotype with many counts. CDR3 size: 12 residues. Per germline, CDR1 SQVTM and CDR2 ANQGSEA. V was shortened by 1 base and J by 6 bases, with 6 bases between the two germline ends. This chain connects TRBV29-1 to TRBJ2-2; D gene unclear. Sequenced input: blood, either unsorted or a sorted T cell fraction (not recorded which). This receptor was taken from a male donor with ankylosing spondylitis or in good health (not recorded which). The chain's CDR3 is CSVEVYPGELFF. CDR3 coding DNA: TGCAGCGTTGAAGTCTACCCCGGGGAGCTGTTTTTT.